Following are 7 T cell receptor beta chains from one sample sequenced in a study of blood T cell repertoires in COVID-19. The repertoire was sequenced with immunoSEQ multiplex PCR; TCRdb's copy has only in-frame clones and lacks some. The sample shows more than 85,000 clones, approximately 78% of them seen only once. Sample: peripheral blood. These receptors were collected from a woman older than 75 with acute or convalescent COVID-19.

This sequence joins TRBV3-1 (or the pseudogene TRBV3-2) and TRBJ2-3; 7 bases are a match to TRBD2. V dropped 0 bases and J dropped 7; count of bases not matched to a gene: 10. The CDR3 is made up of 16 amino acids. Germline CDR1 LGHDT, CDR2 YNNKEL (reference sequence). The CDR3 loop reads CASSQDRGRIPHTQYF. The CDR3 region has the DNA TGTGCCAGCAGCCAAGATCGCGGGAGAATTCCCCATACGCAGTATTTT.

The rearrangement uses TRBV27 and TRBJ2-3, with TRBD2 as a possible D gene (5 bases). The CDR3 sequence is 14 residues long. Germline V gene data show CDR1 as MNHEY and CDR2 as SMNVEV (reference sequence). Trimming shortened V by 2 bases and J by 1 base, and 7 bases separated the two germline ends. CDR3 coding DNA: TGTGCCAGCAGTTTAAAGGGAGGCACAGATACGCAGTATTTT. Residues: CASSLKGGTDTQYF.

This clone was detected only once. V usage is TRBV5-4 and J usage is TRBJ2-7, with D tentatively TRBD1 (6 bases). CDR1 SGHNT and CDR2 YYREEE come from the germline V gene (reference sequence). Trimming removed 0 bases at V and 6 bases at J, with 16 bases between. This CDR3 is 15 amino acids long. DNA of the CDR3: TGTGCCAGCAGCTTGGAGGGGGTGAATGCAGGCGAGCAGTACGTC. The encoded protein is CASSLEGVNAGEQYV.

This chain links TRBV7-9 with TRBJ2-3, with TRBD2 matching over 7 bases. This CDR3 has 15 amino acids. Germline CDR1 SEHNR, CDR2 FQNEAQ (reference sequence). J was trimmed by 0 bases and V by 7 bases; bases with no gene match: 7. The CDR3 sequence: CASNPSGGSTDTQYF. The CDR3 nucleotides read TGTGCCAGCAACCCGTCGGGGGGTAGCACAGATACGCAGTATTTT.

The chain links TRBV3-1 (or the pseudogene TRBV3-2) to TRBJ1-1, with D tentatively TRBD1 (6 bases). V was trimmed by 4 bases and J by 7 bases, leaving 16 bases between them. CDR3 size: 14 residues. In germline, CDR1 is LGHDT, CDR2 YNNKEL (reference sequence). The DNA for the CDR3 is TGTGCCAGCAGCCTCAGTGGGACACGGGGTGAAGCTTTCTTT. This encodes CASSLSGTRGEAFF.

The J gene is TRBJ1-2, the V gene TRBV10-2; D is uncertain. The CDR3 extends over 13 amino acids. Germline assignment: CDR1 WSHSY and CDR2 SAAADI. Deletions cut 9 bases from V and 3 bases from J, with 14 bases between. The CDR3, as DNA: TGCGCCAGTACCCCGGGTATCGACTATGGCTACACCTTC. Protein product: CASTPGIDYGYTF.

In this sample, this clone turned up a few times. V gene TRBV11-3 combines with J gene TRBJ2-1; TRBD2 is a possible D gene (6 bases). Per the germline V gene, CDR1 is SGHNT and CDR2 is YENEEA. This CDR3 comprises 14 residues. Trimming removed 3 bases from V and 6 bases from J, with 12 bases in between. In DNA form, the CDR3 reads TGTGCCAGCAGCTTCCTCGCTAGCGCCAATGAGCAGTTCTTC. This translates into CASSFLASANEQFF. Full variable domain (outside the CDR3, taken from reference TRBV11-3 and TRBJ2-1): EAGVVQSPRYKIIEKKQPVAFWCNPISGHNTLYWYLQNLGQGPELLIRYENEEAVDDSQLPKDRFSAERLKGVDSTLKIQPAELGDSAVYLCASSFLASANEQFFGPGTRLTVL.